This T cell receptor beta chain was profiled in a study of OX40 agonist ivuxolimab in advanced cancers. Study as a whole: Ivuxolimab, an agonist antibody against OX40 (CD134), was given to patients. At around 83% male, the cohort had a mean age of about 60 years, ranging from about 20 to 79.

The study sampled blood at baseline, cycle 4 day 1, and cycle 7 day 1. Per the germline V gene, CDR1 is MDHEN and CDR2 is SYDVKM. The V end lost 3 bases, the J end lost 6 bases, and 6 bases lay between the germline ends. The CDR3 loop spans 12 amino acids. The protocol was immunoSEQ multiplex PCR, while the TCRdb copy is restricted to in-frame clones and leaves out a portion. There are around 37,000 clones in the sample; around four fifths occur only once, and approximately 22% lies in the top ten. This chain connects TRBV28 to TRBJ1-5; no clear D gene. The source of this sequence is an adult with an advanced solid tumor such as melanoma, head and neck, liver or kidney cancer. The material was CD4+ or CD8+ T cells sorted from blood, obtained in a trial of the OX40 agonist ivuxolimab. The CDR3 region is CASSFDGQPQHF. The CDR3 DNA reads as TGTGCCAGCAGTTTTGACGGTCAGCCCCAGCATTTT. Full variable domain (remainder filled in from reference TRBV28 and TRBJ1-5): DVKVTQSSRYLVKRTGEKVFLECVQDMDHENMFWYRQDPGLGLRLIYFSYDVKMKEKGDIPEGYSVSREKKERFSLILESASTNQTSMYLCASSFDGQPQHFGDGTRLSIL.